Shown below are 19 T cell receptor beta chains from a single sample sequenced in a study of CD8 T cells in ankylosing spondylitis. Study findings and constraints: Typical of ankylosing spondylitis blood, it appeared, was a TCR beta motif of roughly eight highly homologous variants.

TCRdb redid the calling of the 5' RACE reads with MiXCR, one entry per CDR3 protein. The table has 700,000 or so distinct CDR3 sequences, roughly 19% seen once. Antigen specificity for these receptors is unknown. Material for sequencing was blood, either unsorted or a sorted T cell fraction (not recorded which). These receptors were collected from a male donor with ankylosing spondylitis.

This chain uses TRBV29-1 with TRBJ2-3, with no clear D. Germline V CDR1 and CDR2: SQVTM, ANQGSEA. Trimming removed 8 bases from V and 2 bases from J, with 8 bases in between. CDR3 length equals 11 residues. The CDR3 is CSLVPTDTQYF. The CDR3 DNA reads TGCAGCCTAGTACCCACAGATACGCAGTATTTT.

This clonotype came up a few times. The CDR3 region is CASSKKGRIGYNEQFF. The DNA of the CDR3 is TGTGCCAGCAGCAAAAAGGGGAGAATAGGCTACAATGAGCAGTTCTTC. The chain uses TRBV21-1 and TRBJ2-1; the table assigns TRBD1, which was not confirmed against the DNA. TRBV21-1 is recorded as a pseudogene. This CDR3 has 16 amino acids.

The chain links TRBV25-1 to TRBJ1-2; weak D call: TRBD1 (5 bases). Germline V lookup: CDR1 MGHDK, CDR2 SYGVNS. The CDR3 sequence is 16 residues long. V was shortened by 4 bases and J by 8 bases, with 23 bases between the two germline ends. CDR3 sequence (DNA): TGTGCCAGCAGTGTCACAGGCCGGGCCCGGTATGAAGGCTACACCTTC. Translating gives CASSVTGRARYEGYTF.

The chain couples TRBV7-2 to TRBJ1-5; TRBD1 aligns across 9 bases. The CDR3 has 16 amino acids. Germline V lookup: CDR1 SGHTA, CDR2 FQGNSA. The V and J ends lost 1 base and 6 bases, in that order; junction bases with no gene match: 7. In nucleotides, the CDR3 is TGTGCCAGCAGCTTAGGGGCGGGACAGGGAAGTCAGCCCCAGCATTTT. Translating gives CASSLGAGQGSQPQHF.

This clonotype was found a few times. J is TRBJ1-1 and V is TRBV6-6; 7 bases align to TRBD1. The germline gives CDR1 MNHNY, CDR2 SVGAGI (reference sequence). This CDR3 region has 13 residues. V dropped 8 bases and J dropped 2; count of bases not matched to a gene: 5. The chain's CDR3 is CASVQGVNTEAFF. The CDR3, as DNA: TGTGCCAGCGTCCAGGGGGTCAACACTGAAGCTTTCTTT.

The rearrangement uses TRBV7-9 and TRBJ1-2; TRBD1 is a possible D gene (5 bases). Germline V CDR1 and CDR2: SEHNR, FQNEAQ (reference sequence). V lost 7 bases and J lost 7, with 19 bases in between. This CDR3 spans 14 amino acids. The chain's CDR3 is CASIAGGNVIGYTF. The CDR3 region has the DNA TGTGCCAGCATCGCTGGGGGGAATGTTATTGGCTACACCTTC.

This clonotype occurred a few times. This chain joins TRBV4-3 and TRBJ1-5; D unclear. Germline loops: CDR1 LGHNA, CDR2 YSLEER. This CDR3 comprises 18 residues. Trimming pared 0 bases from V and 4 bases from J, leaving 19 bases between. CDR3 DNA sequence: TGCGCCAGCAGCCAAGATAAGTTCCAGGAAAACCCTAATCAGCCCCAGCATTTT. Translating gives CASSQDKFQENPNQPQHF.

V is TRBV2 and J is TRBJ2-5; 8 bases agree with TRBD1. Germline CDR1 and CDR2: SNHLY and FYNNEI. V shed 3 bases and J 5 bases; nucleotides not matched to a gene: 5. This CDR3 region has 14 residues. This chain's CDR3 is CASSERTGSETQYF. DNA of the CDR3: TGTGCCAGCAGTGAGAGGACAGGGTCGGAGACCCAGTACTTC. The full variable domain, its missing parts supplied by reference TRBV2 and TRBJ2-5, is EPEVTQTPSHQVTQMGQEVILRCVPISNHLYFYWYRQILGQKVEFLVSFYNNEISEKSEIFDDQFSVERPDGSNFTLKIRSTKLEDSAMYFCASSERTGSETQYFGPGTRLLVL.

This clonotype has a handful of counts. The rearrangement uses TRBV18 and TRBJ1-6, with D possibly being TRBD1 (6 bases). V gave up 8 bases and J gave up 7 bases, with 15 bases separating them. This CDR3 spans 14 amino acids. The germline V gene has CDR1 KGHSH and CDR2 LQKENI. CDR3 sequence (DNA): TGTGCCAGCACCTTTACAGGGAGCAATTCACCCCTCCACTTT. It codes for CASTFTGSNSPLHF.

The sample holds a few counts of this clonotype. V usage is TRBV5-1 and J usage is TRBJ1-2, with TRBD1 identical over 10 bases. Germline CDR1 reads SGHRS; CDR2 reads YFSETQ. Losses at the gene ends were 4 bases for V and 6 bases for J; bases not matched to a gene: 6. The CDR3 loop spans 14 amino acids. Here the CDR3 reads CASSGETGGDGYTF. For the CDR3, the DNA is TGCGCCAGCAGCGGGGAGACAGGGGGCGATGGCTACACCTTC.

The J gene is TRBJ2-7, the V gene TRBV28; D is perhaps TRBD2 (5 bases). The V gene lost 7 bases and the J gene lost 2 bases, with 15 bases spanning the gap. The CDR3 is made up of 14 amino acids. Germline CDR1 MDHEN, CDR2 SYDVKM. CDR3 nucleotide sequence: TGTGCCAGCACCTCGCGCCTAGCTACCTACGAGCAGTACTTC. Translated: CASTSRLATYEQYF.

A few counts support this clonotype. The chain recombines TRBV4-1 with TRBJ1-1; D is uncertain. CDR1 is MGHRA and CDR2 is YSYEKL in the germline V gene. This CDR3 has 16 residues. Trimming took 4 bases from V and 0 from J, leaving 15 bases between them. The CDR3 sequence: CASSPGIAEMNTEAFF. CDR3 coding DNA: TGCGCCAGCAGCCCAGGTATAGCCGAAATGAACACTGAAGCTTTCTTT.

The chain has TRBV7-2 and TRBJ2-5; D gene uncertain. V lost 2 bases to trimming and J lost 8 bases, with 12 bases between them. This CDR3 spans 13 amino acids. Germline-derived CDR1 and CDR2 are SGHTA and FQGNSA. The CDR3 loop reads CASSLKLIGTQYF. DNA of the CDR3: TGTGCCAGCAGCTTAAAGCTAATTGGAACCCAGTACTTC.

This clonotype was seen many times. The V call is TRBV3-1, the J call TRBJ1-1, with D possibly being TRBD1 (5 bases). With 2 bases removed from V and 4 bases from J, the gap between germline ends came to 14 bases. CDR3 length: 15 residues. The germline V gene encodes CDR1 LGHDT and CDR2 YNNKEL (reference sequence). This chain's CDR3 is CASSQPVTAGTEAFF. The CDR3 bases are TGTGCCAGCAGCCAACCCGTGACAGCGGGCACTGAAGCTTTCTTT.

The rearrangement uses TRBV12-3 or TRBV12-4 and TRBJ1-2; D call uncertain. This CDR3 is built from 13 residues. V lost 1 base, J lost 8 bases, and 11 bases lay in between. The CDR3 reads CASSLGLMGGYTF. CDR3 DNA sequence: TGTGCCAGCAGTTTAGGGTTAATGGGGGGCTACACCTTC.

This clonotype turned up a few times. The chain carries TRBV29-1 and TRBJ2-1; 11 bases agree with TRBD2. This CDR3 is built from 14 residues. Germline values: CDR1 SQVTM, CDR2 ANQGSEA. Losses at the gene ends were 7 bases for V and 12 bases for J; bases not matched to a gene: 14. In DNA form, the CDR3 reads TGCAGCGCCGGAGGGACTAGCGGAAGCCAGGGGCAGTTCTTC. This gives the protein CSAGGTSGSQGQFF.

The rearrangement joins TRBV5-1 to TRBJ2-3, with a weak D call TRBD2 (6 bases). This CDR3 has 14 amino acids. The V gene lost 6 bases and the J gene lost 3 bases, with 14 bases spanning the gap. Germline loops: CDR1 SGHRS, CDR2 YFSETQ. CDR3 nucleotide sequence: TGCGCCAGCACAAGGGGCGGGGTAACAGATACGCAGTATTTT. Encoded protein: CASTRGGVTDTQYF.

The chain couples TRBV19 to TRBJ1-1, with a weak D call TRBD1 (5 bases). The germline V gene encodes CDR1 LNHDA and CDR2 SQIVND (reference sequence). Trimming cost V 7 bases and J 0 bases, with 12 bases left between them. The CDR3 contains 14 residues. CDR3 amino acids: CASNDQDMNTEAFF. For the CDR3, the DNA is TGTGCCAGTAACGATCAGGACATGAACACTGAAGCTTTCTTT.

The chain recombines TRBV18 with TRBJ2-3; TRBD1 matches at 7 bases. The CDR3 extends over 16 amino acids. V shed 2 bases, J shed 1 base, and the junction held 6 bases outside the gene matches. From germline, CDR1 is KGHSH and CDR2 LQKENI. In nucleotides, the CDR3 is TGTGCCAGCTCACCAGCCGACAGGGCCCGCACAGATACGCAGTATTTT. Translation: CASSPADRARTDTQYF.